The 16 T cell receptor beta chains in this list originate from one sample, sequenced in a study of technical replicates of blood from a handful of donors. Data came from immunoSEQ multiplex PCR; TCRdb stores just in-frame clones and leaves some out. The sample lists fewer than 80,000 clones; about 90% were seen once. The sample comprised PBMCs. The origin of the receptors is a human donor in good health. Some clones in this sample may be carry-over from other donors' samples.

This clone was recorded only once. The chain links TRBV14 to TRBJ1-1, with D possibly TRBD1 on 6 matching bases. The CDR3 runs to 14 residues. CDR1 is SGHDN, CDR2 FVKESK, per germline. V was cut by 4 bases and J by 2 bases, with 11 bases left in between. CDR3 nucleotides: TGTGCCAGCAGCCTCGGACAGCTCAACACTGAAGCTTTCTTT. Protein sequence: CASSLGQLNTEAFF.

This chain uses TRBV4-1 with TRBJ2-1; tentatively, D is TRBD2 (6 bases). The CDR3 sequence is 13 residues long. The ends were cut back, 3 bases at V and 15 bases at J, with 18 bases in the middle. CDR1 and CDR2 from the germline V gene are MGHRA and YSYEKL. The CDR3: CASSQRDSGFSFF. In DNA, the CDR3 is TGCGCCAGCAGCCAGCGGGACTCGGGTTTTTCGTTCTTC.

V gene TRBV18 combines with J gene TRBJ2-1; 9 bases align to TRBD2. CDR1 is KGHSH and CDR2 is LQKENI in the germline V gene. This CDR3 comprises 17 residues. V was clipped by 1 base and J by 3 bases; unmatched bases: 7. The CDR3 DNA follows: TGTGCCAGCTCACCACGGGTGACTAGCGGTAACTACAATGAGCAGTTCTTC. As protein: CASSPRVTSGNYNEQFF.

This chain's CDR3 is CASSLVFQETQYF. The CDR3 nucleotides read TGTGCCAGCAGCTTAGTATTCCAAGAGACCCAGTACTTC. V is TRBV7-6 and J is TRBJ2-5; D call uncertain. Germline CDR1 is SGHVS and CDR2 is FNYEAQ. This CDR3 spans 13 amino acids. V lost 1 base and J lost 1, with 4 bases in between.

The chain carries TRBV4-2 and TRBJ1-6; D is undetermined. This CDR3 spans 11 amino acids. V was trimmed by 3 bases and J by 14 bases, leaving 8 bases between them. Germline CDR1 LGHNA, CDR2 YNFKEQ. The CDR3 DNA is TGTGCCAGCAGCCAGTTAGACACCCTCCACTTT. Its translation: CASSQLDTLHF.

The rearrangement links TRBV18 to TRBJ2-2, with D perhaps matching TRBD2 (6 bases). V was cut by 3 bases and J by 5 bases, with 10 bases left in between. CDR1 KGHSH and CDR2 LQKENI come from the germline V gene. The length of the CDR3 is 14 residues. The CDR3 DNA reads as TGTGCCAGCTCACCGACTAGTTCGACCGGGGAGCTGTTTTTT. Translated, it gives CASSPTSSTGELFF.

This sequence joins TRBV4-3 and TRBJ2-7; maybe TRBD2 (6 bases). The CDR3 extends over 16 amino acids. The germline CDR1 and CDR2 sequences are LGHNA and YSLEER. Trimming took 4 bases from V and 4 from J, leaving 20 bases between them. The CDR3 protein is CASSPLGLGGRYEQYF. CDR3 sequence (DNA): TGCGCCAGCAGCCCCTTGGGGTTGGGGGGACGGTACGAGCAGTACTTC.

The gene calls are TRBV5-1 and TRBJ2-2, with 10 bases identical to TRBD1. Germline values: CDR1 SGHRS, CDR2 YFSETQ. The CDR3 runs to 17 residues. V was pared by 3 bases and J by 6 bases, with 11 bases of the junction left unmatched. This chain's CDR3 is CASSSTRTGGEAGELFF. The CDR3 DNA reads TGCGCCAGCAGCTCAACCCGGACAGGGGGTGAGGCCGGGGAGCTGTTTTTT.

This clone is a singleton in its sample. V is TRBV4-1 and J is TRBJ2-1, with 9 bases matching TRBD2. The germline V gene has CDR1 MGHRA and CDR2 YSYEKL. The J segment lost 0 bases and the V segment lost 0 bases, leaving 0 bases of the junction unmatched. CDR3 length: 16 amino acids. CDR3 region: CASSQDSGSSYNEQFF. The CDR3 DNA is TGCGCCAGCAGCCAAGATAGCGGGAGCTCCTACAATGAGCAGTTCTTC.

The chain recombines TRBV11-2 with TRBJ2-3, with 10 nucleotides matching TRBD1. The J segment lost 5 bases and the V segment lost 1 base, leaving 3 bases of the junction unmatched. Germline lookup yields CDR1 SGHAT and CDR2 FQNNGV. This CDR3 contains 15 residues. CDR3 protein: CASSLGQGALDTQYF. Here the CDR3 DNA reads TGTGCCAGCAGCTTAGGACAGGGGGCGTTAGATACGCAGTATTTT.

This clone was counted only a few times. The rearrangement uses TRBV7-8 and TRBJ1-1; D possibly corresponds to TRBD1 (6 bases). The germline V gene has CDR1 SGHVS and CDR2 FQNEAQ. The CDR3 has 16 residues. V lost 5 bases and J lost 7, with 23 bases in between. DNA of the CDR3: TGTGCCAGCAGCCTTAGGGGGAGTGGGGAAAAGTGTGAAGCTTTCTTT. Its protein is CASSLRGSGEKCEAFF. Filled out from reference TRBV7-8 and TRBJ1-1, the complete variable domain reads GAGVSQSPRYKVAKRGQDVALRCDPISGHVSLFWYQQALGQGPEFLTYFQNEAQLDKSGLPSDRFFAERPEGSVSTLKIQRTQQEDSAVYLCASSLRGSGEKCEAFFGQGTRLTVV.

The V gene is TRBV6-6, the J gene TRBJ1-5; D call uncertain. The ends were cut back, 6 bases at V and 2 bases at J, with 11 bases in the middle. The CDR3 runs 14 residues. Germline V gene lookup returns CDR1 MNHNY and CDR2 SVGAGI (reference sequence). The CDR3 region is CASSPREGNQPQHF. In DNA, the CDR3 is TGTGCCAGCAGCCCGCGTGAGGGCAATCAGCCCCAGCATTTT.

V is TRBV5-4 and J is TRBJ1-3; D gene unclear. The germline gives CDR1 SGHNT, CDR2 YYREEE (reference sequence). This CDR3 comprises 15 residues. V was trimmed by 1 base and J by 1 base, leaving 9 bases between them. The CDR3 DNA is TGTGCCAGCAGCTTGACCCGGGATTCTGGAAACACCATATATTTT. It translates to CASSLTRDSGNTIYF.

This chain joins TRBV2 and TRBJ2-3; 8 bases fit TRBD2. The CDR3 has 16 residues. Trimming removed 3 bases from V and 4 bases from J; junction bases left unmatched: 9. Germline loops: CDR1 SNHLY, CDR2 FYNNEI. The CDR3 bases are TGTGCCAGCAGTGAGTTAGCGGGATTAGGTTCAGATACGCAGTATTTT. Its translation is CASSELAGLGSDTQYF.

The chain employs TRBV15 and TRBJ2-1; TRBD2 aligns across 9 bases. The ends lost 3 bases at V and 6 bases at J; junction bases unmatched: 6. This CDR3 has 15 amino acids. Per germline, CDR1 LNHNV and CDR2 YYDKDF (reference sequence). Here the CDR3 reads CATSSGGLASNEQFF. CDR3 nucleotide sequence: TGTGCCACCAGCAGTGGGGGACTAGCCTCCAATGAGCAGTTCTTC.

CDR3 bases: TGTGCCAGCAGTTTAAGGGCGGGACAGACTAATGAAAAACTGTTTTTT. Translated, it gives CASSLRAGQTNEKLFF. The chain is built from TRBV27 and TRBJ1-4, with 7 bases lining up with TRBD1. Germline V CDR1 and CDR2: MNHEY, SMNVEV (reference sequence). The CDR3 totals 16 residues. V trimming: 2 bases; J trimming: 2 bases; junction bases outside the gene matches: 5.